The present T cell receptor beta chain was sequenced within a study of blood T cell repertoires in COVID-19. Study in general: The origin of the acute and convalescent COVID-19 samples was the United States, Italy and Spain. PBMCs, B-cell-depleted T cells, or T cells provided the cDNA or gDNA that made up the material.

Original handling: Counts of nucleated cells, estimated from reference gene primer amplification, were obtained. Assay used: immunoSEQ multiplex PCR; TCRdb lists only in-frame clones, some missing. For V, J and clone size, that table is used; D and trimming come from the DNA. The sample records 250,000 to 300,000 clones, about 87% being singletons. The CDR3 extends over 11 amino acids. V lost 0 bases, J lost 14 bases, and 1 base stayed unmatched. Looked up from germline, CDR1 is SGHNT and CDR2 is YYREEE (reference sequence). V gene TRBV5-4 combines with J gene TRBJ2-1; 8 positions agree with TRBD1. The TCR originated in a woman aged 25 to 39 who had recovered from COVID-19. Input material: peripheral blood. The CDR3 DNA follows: TGTGCCAGCAGCTTGGACAGGGGGGAGTTCTTC. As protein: CASSLDRGEFF.